These T cell receptor beta chains were read from a single sample in a study of response to subunit inactivated influenza vaccine. TCRdb reanalysed the RT-PCR reads using MiXCR and keeps one entry per CDR3 protein. The sample yields more than 400,000 distinct CDR3 sequences, roughly 11% seen once. The sequences come from PBMCs from blood, collected roughly 45 days after vaccination. The receptors were gathered from a man aged 50 to 60 who received an inactivated influenza vaccine. CDR3s include the opening cysteine and the closing phenylalanine or tryptophan. Each record gives: clone size, D gene, J gene, V gene, CDR3 protein, CDR3 DNA. The D gene is left open where the match is weak. Size values are once, few and many counts, or a class for expanded clones, and some rows have none.

>.|TRBD1|TRBJ2-1|TRBV7-2
CASSGDRGNEQFF
TGTGCCAGCAGCGGTGACAGGGGGAATGAGCAGTTCTTC
>many|.|TRBJ2-1|TRBV15
CATSRDHAGGYNEQFF
TGTGCCACCAGCAGAGATCATGCAGGCGGATACAATGAGCAGTTCTTC
>.|.|TRBJ2-7|TRBV20-1
CSARAPARGEQYF
TGCAGTGCTAGAGCCCCGGCCAGGGGCGAGCAGTACTTC
>few|TRBD2|TRBJ2-7|TRBV6-5
CASSYYRGVGEQYF
TGTGCCAGCAGTTACTATCGGGGGGTCGGCGAGCAGTACTTC
>few|TRBD2|TRBJ2-1|TRBV20-1
CSARIAGGVNEQFF
TGCAGTGCGAGGATAGCGGGGGGAGTCAATGAGCAGTTCTTC
>many|TRBD2|TRBJ2-3|TRBV4-3
CASSQLAGVTDTQYF
TGCGCCAGCAGCCAACTAGCGGGGGTCACAGATACGCAGTATTTT
>.|TRBD1|TRBJ2-3|TRBV4-3
CASSQDKQGIQYF
TGCGCCAGCAGCCAAGATAAACAGGGGATACAGTATTTT
>.|.|TRBJ2-7|TRBV11-2
CASSLSQSSSYEQYF
TGTGCCAGCAGCTTGTCACAGTCAAGCTCCTACGAGCAGTACTTC
>few|.|TRBJ1-6|TRBV18
CASSPDERGSPLHF
TGTGCCAGCTCACCAGACGAGAGAGGTTCACCCCTCCACTTT
>.|TRBD1|TRBJ2-2|TRBV6-5
CASSYRTGNTGELFF
TGTGCCAGCAGTTATAGGACAGGGAACACCGGGGAGCTGTTTTTT
>.|.|TRBJ1-4|TRBV7-9
CASSLDGTFNEKLFF
TGTGCCAGCAGCTTAGACGGGACGTTTAATGAAAAACTGTTTTTT
>few|.|TRBJ2-2|TRBV4-1
CASSQEILRTATGELFF
TGCGCCAGCAGCCAAGAGATTTTGAGGACAGCAACCGGGGAGCTGTTTTTT
>many|.|TRBJ2-2|TRBV6-1
CASTGGGSNTGELFF
TGTGCCAGCACCGGCGGAGGGTCGAACACCGGGGAGCTGTTTTTT
>many|TRBD2|TRBJ2-5|TRBV20-1
CSARDYSGGETQYF
TGCAGTGCTAGAGATTATTCGGGAGGAGAGACCCAGTACTTC
>few|.|TRBJ2-1|TRBV12-3/TRBV12-4
CASSRQTSYNEQFF
TGTGCCAGCAGTCGACAGACCTCCTACAATGAGCAGTTCTTC
>many|.|TRBJ2-6|TRBV5-1
CASSLGQSSGANVLTF
TGCGCCAGCAGCTTGGGACAGAGCTCTGGGGCCAACGTCCTGACTTTC
>.|TRBD2|TRBJ2-5|TRBV4-1
CASSQETSGGEETQYF
TGCGCCAGCAGCCAAGAGACTAGCGGGGGGGAAGAGACCCAGTACTTC
>.|TRBD2|TRBJ2-1|TRBV5-1
CASSLPLAGGQGNEQFF
TGCGCCAGCAGCTTGCCCTTAGCGGGGGGGCAGGGCAATGAGCAGTTCTTC
>.|.|TRBJ1-2|TRBV12-3/TRBV12-4
CASSHRDGDGYTF
TGTGCCAGCAGTCACCGGGACGGAGATGGCTACACCTTC
>few|TRBD2|TRBJ2-2|TRBV5-1
CASTTSGRNTGELFF
TGCGCCAGCACGACTAGCGGGAGAAACACCGGGGAGCTGTTTTTT
>.|.|TRBJ1-3|TRBV12-3/TRBV12-4
CASSFSTNSGNTIYF
TGTGCCAGCAGTTTTTCAACCAACTCTGGAAACACCATATATTTT
>few|.|TRBJ2-3|TRBV10-3
CAISKTESTDTQYF
TGTGCCATCAGTAAGACTGAGAGCACAGATACGCAGTATTTT
>few|.|TRBJ1-3|TRBV5-1
CASSLDRSSGNTIYF
TGCGCCAGCAGCTTGGACAGGAGCTCTGGAAACACCATATATTTT
>many|.|TRBJ1-2|TRBV28
CASSSGRSRLMGYTF
TGTGCCAGCAGTTCGGGACGGTCTAGATTAATGGGCTACACCTTC
>.|TRBD1|TRBJ2-7|TRBV12-3/TRBV12-4
CASRRGQGLEQYF
TGTGCCAGCAGACGGGGACAGGGTCTCGAGCAGTACTTC
>many|TRBD1|TRBJ2-5|TRBV20-1
CSARTGTGGLETQYF
TGCAGTGCTAGGACCGGGACAGGGGGCTTGGAGACCCAGTACTTC
>.|TRBD1|TRBJ2-1|TRBV5-1
CASSLLAGTGDNEQFF
TGCGCCAGCAGCTTGTTGGCCGGGACAGGGGACAATGAGCAGTTCTTC
>many|.|TRBJ2-1|TRBV12-3/TRBV12-4
CASSRGLDEQFF
TGTGCCAGCAGCAGAGGTTTGGATGAGCAGTTCTTC
>few|.|TRBJ2-5|TRBV5-1
CASNLDGSSETQYF
TGCGCCAGCAACCTCGATGGGAGTAGTGAGACCCAGTACTTC
>few|TRBD2|TRBJ2-1|TRBV7-9
CASGYGLESYNEQFF
TGTGCCAGCGGATACGGACTAGAATCCTACAATGAGCAGTTCTTC
>few|.|TRBJ2-2|TRBV12-3/TRBV12-4
CASSFYGRDTGELFF
TGTGCCAGCAGTTTTTATGGCCGAGACACCGGGGAGCTGTTTTTT
>.|.|TRBJ2-7|TRBV28
CASGVREQYF
TGTGCATCAGGGGTACGCGAGCAGTACTTC